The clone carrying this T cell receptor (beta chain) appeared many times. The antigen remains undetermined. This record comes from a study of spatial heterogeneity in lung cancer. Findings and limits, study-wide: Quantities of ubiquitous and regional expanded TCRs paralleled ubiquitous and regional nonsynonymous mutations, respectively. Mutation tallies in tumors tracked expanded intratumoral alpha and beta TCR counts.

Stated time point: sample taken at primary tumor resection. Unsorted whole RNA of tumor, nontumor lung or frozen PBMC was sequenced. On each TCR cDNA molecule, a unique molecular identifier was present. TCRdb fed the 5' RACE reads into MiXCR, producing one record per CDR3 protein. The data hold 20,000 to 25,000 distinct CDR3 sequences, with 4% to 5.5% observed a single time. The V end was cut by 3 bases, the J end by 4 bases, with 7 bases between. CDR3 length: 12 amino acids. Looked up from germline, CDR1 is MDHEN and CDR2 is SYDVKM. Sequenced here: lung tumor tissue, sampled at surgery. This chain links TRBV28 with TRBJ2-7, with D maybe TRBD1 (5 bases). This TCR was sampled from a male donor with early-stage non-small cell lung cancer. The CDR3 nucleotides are TGTGCCAGCAGTTTGACAGCGTACGAGCAGTACTTC. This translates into CASSLTAYEQYF. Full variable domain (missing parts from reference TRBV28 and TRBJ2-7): DVKVTQSSRYLVKRTGEKVFLECVQDMDHENMFWYRQDPGLGLRLIYFSYDVKMKEKGDIPEGYSVSREKKERFSLILESASTNQTSMYLCASSLTAYEQYFGPGTRLTVT.